The T cell receptor (beta chain) described here comes from a study of T cell responses to AZD1222 COVID-19 vaccine. For the study at large: Second-dose recipients at about 4 or about 12 weeks were treated as one pooled group. Notes on the study in general: Regions left unmutated in variants are reportedly the target of nearly half of spike-specific TCRs.

Profiling relied on immunoSEQ multiplex PCR, and the TCRdb table lists in-frame clones only, not all of them. This sample has more than 140,000 clones; around 91% occur once, and the top ten carry around 5.4%. Turning to this clone: Antigen: not known.

The TCR comes from an adult in good health. The source was peripheral blood, collected on day 0 of AZD1222 vaccination.

Here the CDR3 DNA reads TGCGCCAGCAGCCAACACAGTACCGGGGAGCTGTTTTTT. This gives the protein CASSQHSTGELFF. V and J are TRBV4-1 and TRBJ2-2; D call uncertain. CDR1 is MGHRA and CDR2 is YSYEKL in the germline V gene. This CDR3 contains 13 residues. Trimming left V 2 bases short and J 5 bases short, with 6 bases between.